The rows below give T cell receptor beta chains drawn from one sample of a study of blood T cell repertoires in COVID-19. The table came from immunoSEQ multiplex PCR; TCRdb's copy has only in-frame clones and leaves some out. The profile shows 200,000 to 300,000 clones, roughly 85% of them singletons. The source material was PBMCs or T cells enriched from blood (not recorded which). Receptors originate from a woman aged 40 to 50 who had been exposed to COVID-19. The CDR3 runs from the conserved cysteine through the conserved F or W. The D gene is left open where the match is weak. Size values are once, few and many counts, or a class for expanded clones, and some rows have none.

V: TRBV18
J: TRBJ1-2
size: NA
D: NA
CDR3: CASSQDSGRGYTF
DNA: TGTGCCAGCTCGCAGGACAGTGGTCGGGGCTACACCTTC

V: TRBV5-1
J: TRBJ1-1
size: once
D: TRBD1
CDR3: CASSKEDRGGRVTEAFF
DNA: TGCGCCAGCAGCAAGGAGGACAGGGGTGGAAGGGTCACTGAAGCTTTCTTT

V: TRBV9
J: TRBJ1-1
size: few
D: TRBD1
CDR3: CASSVSGQGVGNTEAFF
DNA: TGTGCCAGCAGCGTCTCCGGACAGGGGGTTGGGAACACTGAAGCTTTCTTT

V: TRBV19
J: TRBJ1-4
size: NA
D: NA
CDR3: CATTGEGNEKLFF
DNA: TGTGCCACCACGGGGGAAGGTAATGAAAAACTGTTTTTT

V: TRBV7-6
J: TRBJ2-7
size: NA
D: TRBD2
CDR3: CASSLDWAGGTYEQYF
DNA: TGTGCCAGCAGCCTCGACTGGGCGGGGGGGACCTACGAGCAGTACTTC

V: TRBV19
J: TRBJ2-1
size: NA
D: TRBD1
CDR3: CASKTGPINNEQFF
DNA: TGTGCCAGTAAGACAGGGCCGATTAACAATGAGCAGTTCTTC

V: TRBV19
J: TRBJ2-3
size: NA
D: NA
CDR3: CASSIDDRSTQYF
DNA: TGTGCCAGTAGTATAGATGATCGGTCGACGCAGTATTTT

V: TRBV7-6
J: TRBJ1-4
size: NA
D: NA
CDR3: CASSLYTTNEKLFF
DNA: TGTGCCAGCAGCTTATATACAACTAATGAAAAACTGTTTTTT

V: TRBV24-1
J: TRBJ2-7
size: NA
D: NA
CDR3: CATSDLWGEDEQYF
DNA: TGTGCCACCAGTGATTTGTGGGGGGAGGACGAGCAGTACTTC

V: TRBV19
J: TRBJ2-6
size: NA
D: TRBD1
CDR3: CASSIARGPGANVLTF
DNA: TGTGCCAGTAGTATTGCGAGGGGGCCTGGGGCCAACGTCCTGACTTTC

V: TRBV10-3
J: TRBJ1-1
size: NA
D: NA
CDR3: CALRRQTNTEAFF
DNA: TGTGCCCTAAGGAGACAGACAAACACTGAAGCTTTCTTT

V: TRBV19
J: TRBJ2-7
size: NA
D: TRBD1
CDR3: CASSRDSYYEQYF
DNA: TGTGCCAGTAGTAGGGACAGTTATTACGAGCAGTACTTC

V: TRBV7-9
J: TRBJ1-1
size: NA
D: NA
CDR3: CASSRYADTEAFF
DNA: TGTGCCAGCAGCCGATATGCGGACACTGAAGCTTTCTTT

V: TRBV5-1
J: TRBJ2-2
size: NA
D: NA
CDR3: CASSPGYVKFELFF
DNA: TGCGCCAGCAGCCCAGGCTACGTTAAGTTCGAGCTGTTTTTT

V: TRBV29-1
J: TRBJ2-1
size: NA
D: NA
CDR3: CSVDGGRSFGDEQFF
DNA: TGCAGCGTTGACGGGGGAAGATCCTTTGGGGATGAGCAGTTCTTC

V: TRBV6-4
J: TRBJ2-6
size: NA
D: NA
CDR3: CASSDSHSGANVLTF
DNA: TGTGCCAGCAGTGACTCACACTCTGGGGCCAACGTCCTGACTTTC

V: TRBV19
J: TRBJ1-5
size: NA
D: NA
CDR3: CASSIEHRVSNQPQHF
DNA: TGTGCCAGTAGTATAGAACACAGGGTAAGCAATCAGCCCCAGCATTTT

V: TRBV6-5
J: TRBJ2-5
size: NA
D: TRBD2
CDR3: CASGGGSIQETQYF
DNA: TGTGCCAGCGGGGGGGGATCGATTCAAGAGACCCAGTACTTC

V: TRBV6-2/TRBV6-3
J: TRBJ2-7
size: few
D: TRBD2
CDR3: CASSPPTSGGYEQYF
DNA: TGTGCCAGCAGTCCACCGACTAGCGGGGGTTACGAGCAGTACTTC

V: TRBV18
J: TRBJ2-3
size: NA
D: TRBD2
CDR3: CASSRGTSGENADTQYF
DNA: TGTGCCAGCTCACGGGGGACTAGCGGCGAAAACGCAGATACGCAGTATTTT

V: TRBV6-5
J: TRBJ1-5
size: NA
D: NA
CDR3: CASSYSKGASNQPQHF
DNA: TGTGCCAGCAGTTACTCGAAAGGGGCGAGCAATCAGCCCCAGCATTTT

V: TRBV3-1/TRBV3-2
J: TRBJ2-5
size: NA
D: TRBD1
CDR3: CATKPGTGRGTQYF
DNA: TGTGCCACAAAGCCAGGGACAGGGAGAGGGACCCAGTACTTC

V: TRBV19
J: TRBJ1-1
size: few
D: TRBD1
CDR3: CASRAGGPYSNTEAFF
DNA: TGTGCCAGTAGGGCAGGGGGACCTTATTCGAACACTGAAGCTTTCTTT

V: TRBV18
J: TRBJ1-1
size: NA
D: NA
CDR3: CASSPLDRNTEAFF
DNA: TGTGCCAGCTCACCACTGGACAGGAACACTGAAGCTTTCTTT

V: TRBV19
J: TRBJ2-6
size: NA
D: NA
CDR3: CASSPRQTTSGANVLTF
DNA: TGTGCCAGTAGTCCCCGGCAGACAACCTCTGGGGCCAACGTCCTGACTTTC

V: TRBV7-9
J: TRBJ2-1
size: NA
D: TRBD1
CDR3: CASSSPGQFYNEQFF
DNA: TGTGCCAGCAGCTCTCCGGGACAGTTCTACAATGAGCAGTTCTTC

V: TRBV19
J: TRBJ1-3
size: NA
D: NA
CDR3: CASSMEYGNTIYF
DNA: TGTGCCAGTAGTATGGAGTATGGAAACACCATATATTTT

V: TRBV6-5
J: TRBJ1-2
size: NA
D: NA
CDR3: CASSYSSRQVYGYTF
DNA: TGTGCCAGCAGTTACTCGTCCCGCCAGGTCTATGGCTACACCTTC

V: TRBV30
J: TRBJ1-2
size: NA
D: NA
CDR3: CAWSVPQGYYGYTF
DNA: TGTGCCTGGAGTGTTCCTCAGGGGTACTATGGCTACACCTTC

V: TRBV7-2
J: TRBJ1-1
size: many
D: NA
CDR3: CASSREGRERTEAFF
DNA: TGTGCCAGCAGCCGGGAGGGGCGGGAAAGGACTGAAGCTTTCTTT

V: TRBV7-9
J: TRBJ2-3
size: NA
D: TRBD2
CDR3: CASSLVSGGTDTQYF
DNA: TGTGCCAGCAGCTTAGTTAGCGGGGGCACAGATACGCAGTATTTT

V: TRBV14
J: TRBJ1-1
size: NA
D: TRBD1
CDR3: CASSQGDRATEAFF
DNA: TGTGCCAGCAGCCAAGGGGACAGGGCTACTGAAGCTTTCTTT

V: TRBV7-3
J: TRBJ2-7
size: NA
D: NA
CDR3: CASSSMHGSYEQYF
DNA: TGTGCCAGCAGCTCGATGCACGGCTCCTACGAGCAGTACTTC

V: TRBV2
J: TRBJ2-4
size: few
D: NA
CDR3: CASSEGLGAKNIQYF
DNA: TGTGCCAGCAGTGAGGGACTCGGGGCCAAAAACATTCAGTACTTC

V: TRBV24-1
J: TRBJ1-6
size: NA
D: NA
CDR3: CATRDNSYNSPLHF
DNA: TGTGCCACCAGGGACAACTCCTATAATTCACCCCTCCACTTT

V: TRBV4-1
J: TRBJ1-3
size: once
D: NA
CDR3: CASGERALGGNTIYF
DNA: TGCGCCAGCGGCGAGAGGGCGTTGGGTGGAAACACCATATATTTT

V: TRBV20-1
J: TRBJ1-1
size: few
D: TRBD1
CDR3: CSASRQGAEAFF
DNA: TGCAGTGCTAGTCGGCAGGGGGCGGAAGCTTTCTTT

V: TRBV6-5
J: TRBJ1-2
size: NA
D: NA
CDR3: CASSLLPRNYGYTF
DNA: TGTGCCAGCAGTCTCCTTCCTAGGAACTATGGCTACACCTTC

V: TRBV7-2
J: TRBJ2-5
size: NA
D: TRBD2
CDR3: CASRWGGEETQYF
DNA: TGTGCCAGCAGGTGGGGGGGGGAAGAGACCCAGTACTTC

V: TRBV2
J: TRBJ1-2
size: NA
D: NA
CDR3: CASSGVSQGMGSGYTF
DNA: TGTGCCAGCAGTGGGGTATCGCAGGGGATGGGATCGGGCTACACCTTC

V: TRBV28
J: TRBJ2-1
size: NA
D: TRBD1
CDR3: CASSLESRGTGVFF
DNA: TGTGCCAGCAGTTTAGAATCCCGGGGGACAGGCGTGTTCTTC

V: TRBV6-2/TRBV6-3
J: TRBJ2-3
size: NA
D: TRBD2
CDR3: CASSYRLGTSGTTDTQYF
DNA: TGTGCCAGCAGTTACCGACTCGGGACTAGTGGGACCACAGATACGCAGTATTTT

V: TRBV7-2
J: TRBJ2-3
size: NA
D: NA
CDR3: CASSLDPGTDTQYF
DNA: TGTGCCAGCAGCTTAGATCCAGGCACAGATACGCAGTATTTT

V: TRBV27
J: TRBJ1-1
size: NA
D: TRBD1
CDR3: CASRDMTHDRVKNTEAFF
DNA: TGTGCCAGCAGAGATATGACCCACGACAGGGTAAAGAACACTGAAGCTTTCTTT

V: TRBV11-2
J: TRBJ2-1
size: NA
D: TRBD2
CDR3: CASSLVGSGGTNEQFF
DNA: TGTGCCAGCAGCTTAGTTGGTAGCGGGGGGACGAATGAGCAGTTCTTC

V: TRBV27
J: TRBJ1-6
size: NA
D: NA
CDR3: CASSRAQVRNNYNSPLHF
DNA: TGTGCCAGTAGTCGCGCACAGGTGCGAAACAACTATAATTCACCCCTCCACTTT

V: TRBV30
J: TRBJ2-3
size: NA
D: NA
CDR3: CAWSVRDSDTQYF
DNA: TGTGCCTGGAGTGTTCGGGATTCGGATACGCAGTATTTT

V: TRBV12-5
J: TRBJ2-7
size: NA
D: TRBD2
CDR3: CASGPPLAGGTYEQYF
DNA: TGTGCTAGTGGCCCACCGCTAGCGGGGGGTACCTACGAGCAGTACTTC

V: TRBV4-1
J: TRBJ1-2
size: NA
D: NA
CDR3: CASSQGGQPQYGYTF
DNA: TGCGCCAGCAGCCAAGGTGGACAGCCCCAATATGGCTACACCTTC

V: TRBV6-4
J: TRBJ2-3
size: NA
D: TRBD2
CDR3: CASSASSGGADTQYF
DNA: TGTGCCAGCAGTGCTAGTAGCGGGGGGGCAGATACGCAGTATTTT

V: TRBV7-2
J: TRBJ2-3
size: NA
D: NA
CDR3: CASSTQAGRTDTQYF
DNA: TGTGCCAGCAGCACCCAAGCGGGTCGCACAGATACGCAGTATTTT

V: TRBV4-1
J: TRBJ1-6
size: NA
D: NA
CDR3: CASSPGGQRGSPLHF
DNA: TGCGCCAGCAGCCCGGGGGGCCAGAGGGGTTCACCCCTCCACTTT

V: TRBV28
J: TRBJ1-2
size: NA
D: NA
CDR3: CASSPGGQLNYGYTF
DNA: TGTGCCAGCAGCCCCGGTGGGCAGTTAAACTATGGCTACACCTTC

V: TRBV7-2
J: TRBJ2-3
size: NA
D: NA
CDR3: CASSPSRGDTQYF
DNA: TGTGCCAGCAGCCCTTCCAGGGGAGATACGCAGTATTTT

V: TRBV28
J: TRBJ1-4
size: NA
D: NA
CDR3: CASSLIRGSLANEKLFF
DNA: TGTGCCAGCAGTTTAATCCGGGGGTCTCTTGCTAATGAAAAACTGTTTTTT

V: TRBV13
J: TRBJ2-1
size: NA
D: TRBD1
CDR3: CASSSTDRALNEQFF
DNA: TGTGCCAGCAGCTCTACGGACAGGGCCTTAAATGAGCAGTTCTTC

V: TRBV18
J: TRBJ2-5
size: NA
D: NA
CDR3: CASSPPGVGRETQYF
DNA: TGTGCCAGCTCACCACCCGGGGTGGGTCGGGAGACCCAGTACTTC

V: TRBV6-2/TRBV6-3
J: TRBJ1-5
size: NA
D: TRBD1
CDR3: CASSYSGQGSQPQHF
DNA: TGTGCCAGCAGTTATTCTGGACAGGGGAGTCAGCCCCAGCATTTT